This record concerns one T cell receptor beta chain sequence. Its antigen is still unknown. Using immunoSEQ multiplex PCR, the repertoire was profiled, and TCRdb retains in-frame clones only, with some absent. The sample lists over 85,000 clones, about 88% seen once, with 1.6% in the top ten. V was cut by 3 bases and J by 6 bases, with 11 bases left in between. CDR1 and CDR2 from the germline V gene are LGHDT and YNNKEL (reference sequence). CDR3 length equals 13 residues. The source of the sample is a study of T cell responses to AZD1222 COVID-19 vaccine. Study at large: Pooled together were second doses at about 4 or about 12 weeks.

Regarding the study as a whole: Clonal diversity may have been underestimated, and the donors were mostly white British, with more females than males. Spike-specific TCR breadth rose after two AZD1222 doses, and depth rose as well.

This material consisted of peripheral blood, taken on day 0 of AZD1222 vaccination. The receptor was isolated from an adult in good health. V usage is TRBV3-1 (or the pseudogene TRBV3-2) and J usage is TRBJ1-2, with D possibly being TRBD1 (5 bases). For the CDR3, the DNA is TGTGCCAGCAGCCATTATGGGGGAGATGGCTACACCTTC. Translated, it gives CASSHYGGDGYTF.